This paragraph covers one TCR beta chain sequence. The germline CDR1 and CDR2 sequences are LNHDA and SQIVND (reference sequence). The J segment lost 6 bases and the V segment lost 1 base, leaving 6 bases of the junction unmatched. CDR3 size: 15 residues. The table came from immunoSEQ multiplex PCR; TCRdb's copy has only in-frame clones and leaves some out. The table lists 110,000 or so clones, over 75% of them singletons. This specimen belongs to a study of blood T cell repertoires in COVID-19. J is TRBJ2-1 and V is TRBV19, with 7 bases lining up with TRBD2. Sequencing input: peripheral blood. The TCR originated in a man aged 45-65 years with acute or convalescent COVID-19. This CDR3 is CASSIGPVAGNEQFF. The CDR3, as DNA: TGTGCCAGTAGTATAGGACCGGTAGCGGGCAATGAGCAGTTCTTC.